What follows is one T cell receptor beta chain and its context. Its antigen remains unidentified. Per-base qualities were not stored, and no clone one base away is much larger. The donors were around 39 Caucasian individuals from Russia, aged roughly 6 to 95 years, who were systemically healthy. Each donor gave 9.5 to 10 milliliters of peripheral blood, drawn into EDTA-treated Vacutainer tubes. Ficoll-Paque density-gradient centrifugation was used to isolate PBMCs, with at least 7 million per sample. Trizol reagent was used to extract total RNA from PBMCs, with at least 6 micrograms per sample. Naive CD45RAhigh/CD27high T cell percentages were measured by flow cytometry on a PBMC aliquot from every donor. This record comes from a study of blood T cells in healthy people across ages (dated by TCRdb to the mid-2010s). Regarding the complete study: Template switching captured roughly one uniquely barcoded TCR beta cDNA molecule per two T cells in model experiments. Four age groups were formed from the donors: young (average about 16 years), middle-aged (around 37), aged (roughly 58) and long-lived (roughly 81). Donors of different ages were randomly distributed across sequencing lanes to avoid experimental bias. To track age-related changes in TCR beta repertoire diversity, the study relied on deep sequencing normalized with unique cDNA molecular identifiers. For two donors (one aged 18 to 30 and one aged 80 or older), the study analyzed two additional independent replicas of 1 million unique cDNA reads from the same blood draw. The research as a whole found: Estimates of total diversity based on one million sequenced T cells were regarded as lower bounds and as underestimates. Donor CMV infection status was unknown, potentially confounding age-related changes in expanded clonotypes. The long-lived group showed more naive CD4+ T cells, fewer expanded clones and increased TCR diversity than the aged group, suggesting age selection. Conclusive comparison of naive and antigen-experienced compartments was prevented by the profiling of bulk unsorted PBMCs. The percentage of naive T cells measured by flow cytometry correlated strongly with observed TCR beta diversity. As age increased, observed TCR beta diversity per million T cells dropped in a roughly linear way, and a significant reduction was already evident by age 40.

Taken from cysteine to phenylalanine, the CDR3 has 14 residues. The read is trimmed to its CDR3 DNA, 42 bases read in frame from base 1. According to the germline V gene, CDR1 reads MNHNS and CDR2 reads SASEGT. Relative to germline, V is 8 bases shorter and J is 11 bases shorter, with 24 bases between their ends. Preparation of the library involved 5' RACE. The second PCR ran for roughly 7 to 12 cycles and used a J-beta primer mix along with a sample-barcoded 5' primer. A unique molecular identifier was introduced onto each TCR beta cDNA molecule by a template-switch 5' adaptor carrying 12 random nucleotides. Each sample yielded at least 2.5 million CDR3-containing paired-end reads. First-strand cDNA synthesis was performed from all RNA using the Mint cDNA synthesis kit, with priming by a TRBC-specific oligonucleotide. Following uracil-DNA glycosylase treatment, all cDNA underwent a first 18-cycle PCR with the universal primers M1SS and BC2_uni_R. In the original analysis: Each sample was normalized by randomly selecting 1 million high-quality reads, each carrying a distinct molecular identifier. Instead of being binned into consensus sequences, reads with shared molecular identifiers were discarded. MiTCR, set to a Q25 quality threshold and the strictest error-elimination algorithm, was used for CDR3 identification, clonotype clustering and error correction. A nonparametric unseen species model with Euler transformation was used to estimate a lower bound on total TCR beta diversity. TCRdb passed the public sequencing reads through fastp at Q25 and MiXCR, retaining productive beta sequences. Every entry covers one CDR3 protein and lists the most common genes and DNA from its rows. The V and J calls were not made by the authors but by TCRdb's processing. In all, the sample holds 1.5 million to 2 million distinct CDR3 sequences, and roughly two fifths of those were seen once. Of the sample, about 21% falls within the top ten clones.

The sequencing input was blood. The rearrangement combines TRBV6-1 with TRBJ1-1; TRBD1 is perhaps the D gene, given 6 matching bases. The sequence derives from a human donor in good health. The nucleotides read TGTGCCAGCTCGATACAGGGAGCGGACATTGAGGCTTTCTTT. Translated, it reads CASSIQGADIEAFF.